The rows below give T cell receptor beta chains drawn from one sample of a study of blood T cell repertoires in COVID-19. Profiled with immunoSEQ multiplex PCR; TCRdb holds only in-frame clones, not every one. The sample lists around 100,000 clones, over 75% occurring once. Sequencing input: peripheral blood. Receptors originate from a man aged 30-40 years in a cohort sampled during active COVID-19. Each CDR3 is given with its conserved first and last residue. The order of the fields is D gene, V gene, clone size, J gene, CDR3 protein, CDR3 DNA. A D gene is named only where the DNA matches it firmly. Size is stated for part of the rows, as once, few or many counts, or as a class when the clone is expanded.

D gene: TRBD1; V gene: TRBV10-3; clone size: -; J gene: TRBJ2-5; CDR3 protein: CAISRQGASPQETQYF; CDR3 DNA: TGTGCCATCAGTAGACAGGGGGCGTCCCCCCAAGAGACCCAGTACTTC
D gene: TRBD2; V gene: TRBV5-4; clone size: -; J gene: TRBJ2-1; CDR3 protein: CASSLAPGLANSEQFF; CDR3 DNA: TGTGCCAGCAGCTTGGCCCCGGGACTAGCCAATTCTGAGCAGTTCTTC
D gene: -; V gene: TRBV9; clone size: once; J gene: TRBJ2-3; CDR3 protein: CASSGRVSTDTQYF; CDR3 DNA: TGTGCCAGCAGCGGCCGAGTGAGCACAGATACGCAGTATTTT
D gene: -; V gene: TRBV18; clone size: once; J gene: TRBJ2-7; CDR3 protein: CASSPGQSVYEQYF; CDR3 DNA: TGTGCCAGCTCACCAGGTCAGTCAGTCTACGAGCAGTACTTC
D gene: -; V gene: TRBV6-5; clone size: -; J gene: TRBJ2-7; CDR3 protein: CASSYSASVSSYEQYF; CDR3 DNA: TGTGCCAGCAGTTACTCGGCCAGCGTTAGCTCCTACGAGCAGTACTTC
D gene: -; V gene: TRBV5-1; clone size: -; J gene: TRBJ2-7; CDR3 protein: CASSLAPGLNYEQYF; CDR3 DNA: TGCGCCAGCAGCTTGGCGCCAGGCCTTAATTACGAGCAGTACTTC
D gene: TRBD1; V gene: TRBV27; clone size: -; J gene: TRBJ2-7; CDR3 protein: CASSLEGQGFHEQYF; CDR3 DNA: TGTGCCAGCAGTTTGGAAGGACAGGGGTTCCACGAGCAGTACTTC
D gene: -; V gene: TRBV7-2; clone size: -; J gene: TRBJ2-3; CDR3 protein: CASSLVPAGFTDTQYF; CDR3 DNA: TGTGCCAGCAGCTTAGTTCCAGCCGGGTTTACAGATACGCAGTATTTT
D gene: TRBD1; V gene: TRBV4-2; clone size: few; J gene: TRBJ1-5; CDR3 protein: CASSQADRDYQPQHF; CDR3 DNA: TGTGCCAGCAGCCAAGCTGACAGGGATTATCAGCCCCAGCATTTT
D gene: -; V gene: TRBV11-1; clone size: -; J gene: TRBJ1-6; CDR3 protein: CASSLDRPAPLHF; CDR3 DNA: TGTGCCAGCAGCTTAGACAGGCCGGCACCCCTCCACTTT
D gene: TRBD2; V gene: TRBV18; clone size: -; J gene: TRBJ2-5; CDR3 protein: CASSPLGAGAVETQYF; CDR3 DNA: TGTGCCAGCTCACCCCTTGGAGCGGGGGCCGTGGAGACCCAGTACTTC
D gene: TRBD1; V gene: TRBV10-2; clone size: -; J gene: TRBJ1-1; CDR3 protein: CASSLDAGGWTEAFF; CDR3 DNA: TGCGCCAGCAGTCTAGATGCAGGGGGTTGGACTGAAGCTTTCTTT
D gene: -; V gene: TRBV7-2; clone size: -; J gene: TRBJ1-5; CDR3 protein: CASSLAGRRASNQPQHF; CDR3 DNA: TGTGCCAGCAGCTTAGCGGGACGGAGGGCTAGCAATCAGCCCCAGCATTTT
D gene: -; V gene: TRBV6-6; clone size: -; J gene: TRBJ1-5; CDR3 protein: CASRYSNQPQHF; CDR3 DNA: TGTGCCAGCAGATATAGCAATCAGCCCCAGCATTTT
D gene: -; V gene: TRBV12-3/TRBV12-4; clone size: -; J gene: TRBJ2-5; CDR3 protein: CASRPGREETQYF; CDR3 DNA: TGTGCCAGCAGGCCCGGTCGGGAAGAGACCCAGTACTTC
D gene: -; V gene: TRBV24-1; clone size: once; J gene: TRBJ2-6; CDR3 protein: CATSDAGRPSGANVLTF; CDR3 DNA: TGTGCCACCAGTGATGCAGGCAGGCCCTCTGGGGCCAACGTCCTGACTTTC
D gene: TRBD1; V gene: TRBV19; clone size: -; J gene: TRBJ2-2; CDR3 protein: CASTSPPGQGRTGELFF; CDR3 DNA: TGTGCCAGTACCAGCCCCCCGGGACAGGGCCGCACCGGGGAGCTGTTTTTT
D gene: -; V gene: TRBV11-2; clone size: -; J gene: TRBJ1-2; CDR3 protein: CASSPQQGNYGYTF; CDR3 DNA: TGTGCCAGCAGCCCTCAACAGGGAAACTATGGCTACACCTTC
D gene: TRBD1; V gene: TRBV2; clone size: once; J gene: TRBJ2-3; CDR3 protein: CASSEALGTGGDTQYF; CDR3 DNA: TGTGCCAGCAGTGAAGCCCTCGGGACAGGGGGAGATACGCAGTATTTT
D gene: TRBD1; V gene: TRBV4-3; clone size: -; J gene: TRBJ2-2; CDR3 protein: CASSQDRQGLGELFF; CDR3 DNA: TGCGCCAGCAGCCAAGATCGACAGGGGTTGGGGGAGCTGTTTTTT
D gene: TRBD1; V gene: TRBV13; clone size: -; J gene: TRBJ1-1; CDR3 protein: CASSLGPGGNTEAFF; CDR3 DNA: TGTGCCAGCAGCTTGGGCCCAGGGGGCAACACTGAAGCTTTCTTT
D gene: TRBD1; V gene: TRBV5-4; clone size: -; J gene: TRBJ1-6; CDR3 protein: CASSSGQGRDSPLHF; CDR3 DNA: TGTGCCAGCAGCTCAGGACAGGGCCGGGATTCACCCCTCCACTTT
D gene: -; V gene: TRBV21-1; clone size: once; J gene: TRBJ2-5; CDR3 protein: CASSPTRRGRQETQYF; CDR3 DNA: TGTGCCAGCAGCCCCACGAGAAGGGGGAGACAAGAGACCCAGTACTTC
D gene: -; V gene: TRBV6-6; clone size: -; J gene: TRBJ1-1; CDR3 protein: CASSYSGGTEAFF; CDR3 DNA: TGTGCCAGCAGTTACTCGGGGGGCACTGAAGCTTTCTTT
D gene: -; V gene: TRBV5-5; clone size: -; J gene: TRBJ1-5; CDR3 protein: CASSSEVVNQPQHF; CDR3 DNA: TGTGCCAGCAGCTCGGAGGTCGTGAATCAGCCCCAGCATTTT
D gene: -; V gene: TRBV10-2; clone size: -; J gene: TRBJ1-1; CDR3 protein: CASRTAGVLGEDTEAFF; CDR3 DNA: TGCGCCAGCAGGACCGCCGGGGTGTTGGGGGAGGACACTGAAGCTTTCTTT
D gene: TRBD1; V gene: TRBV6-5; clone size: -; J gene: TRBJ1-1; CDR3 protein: CASEKTGRFTEAFF; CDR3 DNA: TGTGCCAGCGAAAAGACAGGGAGGTTCACTGAAGCTTTCTTT
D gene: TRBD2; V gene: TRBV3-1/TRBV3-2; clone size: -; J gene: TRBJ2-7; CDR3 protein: CASSPGLAGMREQYF; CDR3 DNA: TGTGCCAGCAGCCCTGGACTAGCGGGGATGAGAGAGCAGTACTTC
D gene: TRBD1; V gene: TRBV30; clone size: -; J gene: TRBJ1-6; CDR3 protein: CALDRGLGSPLHF; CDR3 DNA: TGTGCCTTGGACAGGGGTTTGGGTTCACCCCTCCACTTT
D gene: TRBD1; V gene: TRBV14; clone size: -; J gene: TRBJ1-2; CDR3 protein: CASSQDQDRVYGYTF; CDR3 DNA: TGTGCCAGCAGCCAAGATCAGGACAGGGTCTATGGCTACACCTTC
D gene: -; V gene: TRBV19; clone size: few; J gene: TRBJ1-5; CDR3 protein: CASSASGQPQHF; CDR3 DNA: TGTGCCAGTAGTGCATCGGGGCAGCCCCAGCATTTT
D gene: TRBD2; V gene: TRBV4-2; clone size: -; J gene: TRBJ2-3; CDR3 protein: CASSQVGSGGTPTDTQYF; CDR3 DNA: TGTGCCAGCAGCCAAGTGGGTAGCGGGGGGACACCAACAGATACGCAGTATTTT
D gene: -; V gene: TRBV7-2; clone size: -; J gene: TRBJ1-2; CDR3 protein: CASSLGPTGQFYGYTF; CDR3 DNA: TGTGCCAGCAGCTTAGGACCTACAGGGCAATTCTATGGCTACACCTTC
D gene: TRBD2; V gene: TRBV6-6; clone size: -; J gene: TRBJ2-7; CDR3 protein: CASLAGGPGAEQYF; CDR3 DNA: TGTGCCAGCTTGGCGGGGGGGCCGGGTGCCGAGCAGTACTTC
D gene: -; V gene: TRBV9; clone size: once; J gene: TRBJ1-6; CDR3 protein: CASSRAGQGDSPLHF; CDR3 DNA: TGTGCCAGCAGCCGAGCGGGCCAAGGGGACTCACCCCTCCACTTT
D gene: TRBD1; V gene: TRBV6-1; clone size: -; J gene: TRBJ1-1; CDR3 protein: CASSEVWTGNTEAFF; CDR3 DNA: TGTGCCAGCAGTGAGGTTTGGACAGGGAACACTGAAGCTTTCTTT
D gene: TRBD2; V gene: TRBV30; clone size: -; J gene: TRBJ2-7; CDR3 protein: CAWTLAGGYEQYF; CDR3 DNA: TGTGCCTGGACCTTAGCGGGGGGGTACGAGCAGTACTTC
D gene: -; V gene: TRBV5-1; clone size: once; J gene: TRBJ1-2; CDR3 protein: CASSLSGGYTF; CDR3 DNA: TGCGCCAGCAGCTTGTCAGGTGGCTACACCTTC
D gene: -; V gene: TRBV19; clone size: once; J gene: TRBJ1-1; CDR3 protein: CASTGGMNTEAFF; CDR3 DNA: TGTGCCAGTACCGGAGGGATGAACACTGAAGCTTTCTTT
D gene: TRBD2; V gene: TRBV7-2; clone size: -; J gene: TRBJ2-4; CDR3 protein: CASSLVTSGDNIQYF; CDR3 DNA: TGTGCCAGCAGCTTAGTAACTAGCGGGGATAACATTCAGTACTTC
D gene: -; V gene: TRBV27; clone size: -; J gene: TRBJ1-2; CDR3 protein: CATKGQGTSVRGYTF; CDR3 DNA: TGTGCCACCAAGGGGCAGGGGACGTCAGTGAGAGGCTACACCTTC
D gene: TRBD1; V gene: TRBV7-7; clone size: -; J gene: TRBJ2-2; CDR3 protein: CASSPDRVPTGELFF; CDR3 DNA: TGTGCCAGCAGCCCCGACAGGGTACCGACCGGGGAGCTGTTTTTT
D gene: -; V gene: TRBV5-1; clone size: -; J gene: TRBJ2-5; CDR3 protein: CASSLGQETQYF; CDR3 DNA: TGCGCCAGCAGCCTCGGCCAAGAGACCCAGTACTTC
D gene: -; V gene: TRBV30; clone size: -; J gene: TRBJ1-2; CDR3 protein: CAWSVGSNYGYTF; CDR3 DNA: TGTGCCTGGAGTGTCGGTTCTAACTATGGCTACACCTTC
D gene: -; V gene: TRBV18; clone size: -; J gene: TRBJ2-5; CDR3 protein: CASSPGYGGLQETQYF; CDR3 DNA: TGTGCCAGCTCACCAGGGTACGGCGGACTGCAAGAGACCCAGTACTTC
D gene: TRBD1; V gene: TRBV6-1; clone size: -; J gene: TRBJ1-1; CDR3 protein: CASSEDREAFF; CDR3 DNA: TGTGCCAGCAGTGAGGACAGGGAAGCTTTCTTT
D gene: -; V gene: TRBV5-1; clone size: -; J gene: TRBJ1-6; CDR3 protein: CASSLGELNSPFHF; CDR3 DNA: TGCGCCAGCAGCTTGGGGGAGCTAAATTCACCCTTCCACTTT
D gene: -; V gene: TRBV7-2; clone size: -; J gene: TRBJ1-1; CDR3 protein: CASSLAQMNTEAFF; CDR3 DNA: TGTGCCAGCAGCTTAGCGCAGATGAACACTGAAGCTTTCTTT
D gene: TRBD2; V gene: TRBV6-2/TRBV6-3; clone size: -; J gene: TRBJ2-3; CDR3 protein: CASSYRPSGLGTDTQYF; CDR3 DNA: TGTGCCAGCAGTTACCGACCTAGCGGTCTCGGCACAGATACGCAGTATTTT
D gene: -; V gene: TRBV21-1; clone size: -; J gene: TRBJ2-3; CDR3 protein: CASSKGSGGVLCTDTQYF; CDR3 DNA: TGTGCCAGCAGCAAGGGTAGCGGGGGGGTTTTATGTACAGATACGCAGTATTTT
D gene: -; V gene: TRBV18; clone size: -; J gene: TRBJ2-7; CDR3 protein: CASSPILESEQYF; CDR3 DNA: TGTGCCAGCTCACCAATCCTAGAATCCGAGCAGTACTTC
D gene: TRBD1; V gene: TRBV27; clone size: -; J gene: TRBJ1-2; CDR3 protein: CASSLEGTGGRYGYTF; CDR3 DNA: TGTGCCAGCAGTTTAGAAGGGACAGGGGGTAGATATGGCTACACCTTC
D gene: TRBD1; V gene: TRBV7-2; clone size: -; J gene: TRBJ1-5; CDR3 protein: CASSIPVTGVSNQPQHF; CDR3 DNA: TGTGCCAGCAGCATTCCCGTGACAGGGGTTAGCAATCAGCCCCAGCATTTT
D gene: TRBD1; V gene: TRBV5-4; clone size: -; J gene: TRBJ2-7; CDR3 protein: CASSQRTGSEDEQYF; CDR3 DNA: TGTGCCAGCAGCCAAAGGACAGGGAGTGAGGACGAGCAGTACTTC
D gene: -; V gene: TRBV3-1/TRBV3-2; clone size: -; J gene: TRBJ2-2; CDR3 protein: CASSQVAGELFF; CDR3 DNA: TGTGCCAGCAGCCAAGTCGCCGGGGAGCTGTTTTTT
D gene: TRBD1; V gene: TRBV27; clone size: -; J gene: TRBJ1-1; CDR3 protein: CASSLFQGAEAFF; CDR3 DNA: TGTGCCAGCAGTTTATTTCAGGGGGCTGAAGCTTTCTTT
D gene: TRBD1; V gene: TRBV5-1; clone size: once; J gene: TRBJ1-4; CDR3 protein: CASRPGTGREKLFF; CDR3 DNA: TGCGCCAGCAGGCCCGGGACAGGGCGCGAAAAACTGTTTTTT
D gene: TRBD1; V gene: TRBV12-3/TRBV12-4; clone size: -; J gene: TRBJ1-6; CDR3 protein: CASRDRGNSPLHF; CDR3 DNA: TGTGCCAGCAGGGACAGGGGGAATTCACCCCTCCACTTT
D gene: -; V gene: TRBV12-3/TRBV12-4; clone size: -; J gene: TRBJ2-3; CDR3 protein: CASSSRGTDTQYF; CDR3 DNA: TGTGCCAGCAGTTCCCGGGGCACAGATACGCAGTATTTT